The TCR beta chain under discussion was sequenced for a study of blood T cell repertoires in COVID-19. Study overall: T cells, B-cell-depleted T cells, or PBMCs supplied cDNA or gDNA.

TCRdb's copy holds only in-frame clones and misses some; the assay was immunoSEQ multiplex PCR. Altogether 150,000 to 200,000 clones are present, about 90% being singletons, with the ten largest covering approximately 11%. This clone was found a few times. Seattle's enrolled individuals joined amid active infection and were then monitored longitudinally. The receptor's source is a woman in her sixties with COVID-19, enrolled during active disease. The sample consisted of peripheral blood.

DNA for the CDR3: TGTGCCAGCAGTGAATTTACAGGGGACTATGGCTACACCTTC. The encoded protein is CASSEFTGDYGYTF. The chain is built from TRBV6-1 and TRBJ1-2; 7 bases are a match to TRBD1. Unmatched junction bases numbered 3, after V lost 2 bases and J lost 3 bases. Germline CDR1 and CDR2: MNHNS and SASEGT. The CDR3 is made up of 14 amino acids.